This TCR beta chain came from a study of OX40 agonist ivuxolimab in advanced cancers. The method was immunoSEQ multiplex PCR; TCRdb's version includes in-frame clones alone and lacks a portion of them. The sample has under 20,000 clones; around 80% are singletons. The V and J ends lost 5 bases and 3 bases respectively, with 14 bases between them. Germline CDR1 is SGHAT and CDR2 is FQNNGV. The CDR3 covers 14 residues. Source: CD4+ or CD8+ T cells sorted from blood, taken in a trial of the OX40 agonist ivuxolimab. The rearrangement uses TRBV11-2 and TRBJ2-7; no clear D gene. This receptor was identified in an adult with an advanced solid tumor such as melanoma, head and neck, liver or kidney cancer. The CDR3 region has the DNA TGTGCCAGCAGCCCGCACCATCTCCTCTACGAGCAGTACTTC. Amino acids: CASSPHHLLYEQYF.